A single sample gave rise to the 5 T cell receptor beta chains below, sequenced in a study of T cells in Graves' hyperthyroidism and ophthalmopathy (dated by TCRdb to the late 2010s). Libraries were prepared through multiplex PCR. TCRdb names Illumina HiSeq 2000 as the instrument used. The TCR beta CDR3 regions were amplified from RNA transcripts. The TCR CDR3 was subjected to a first round of RT-PCR using the HTBI primer set and the Qiagen OneStep RT-PCR kit. The public sequencing data were trimmed at Q25 with fastp and processed into clonotypes with MiXCR by TCRdb, which kept only in-frame beta chains. Rows are unified per CDR3 protein, each entry keeping the most common DNA and genes. The sample contains hundreds of thousands of distinct CDR3 sequences, around a quarter of them found a single time. The ten largest clones take up 11% of the sample. Sequencing used blood. Source of these receptors: a woman in her twenties or thirties with Graves' ophthalmopathy.

In its sample, this clonotype was seen many times. A read error may explain this, as a much larger clone is one base away. The chain is built from TRBV6-1 and TRBJ1-1; TRBD1 might be the D (6 bases). This CDR3 is built from 15 residues. Trimming pared 5 bases from V and 5 bases from J, leaving 18 bases between. Germline loops: CDR1 MNHNS, CDR2 SASEGT. CDR3 sequence reads: CASSPYRAGETEAFF. The CDR3 DNA reads TGTGCCAGCAGTCCATACAGGGCTGGTGAAACTGAAGCTTTCTTT.

Comment on this clonotype: With a much larger clone just one base away, this may be a read error. V gene TRBV7-2 combines with J gene TRBJ2-5; TRBD1 matches 7 bases. The CDR3 is made up of 14 amino acids. Looked up from germline, CDR1 is SGHTA and CDR2 is FQGNSA. DNA for the CDR3: TGTGCCAGCAGCCCAACAGGGGTACAAGAGACCCTGTACTTC. Its translation: CASSPTGVQETLYF.

This clonotype was recorded at least ten times. The rearrangement links TRBV7-2 to TRBJ2-7, with 10 bases identical to TRBD1. V dropped 1 base and J dropped 6; count of bases not matched to a gene: 6. Germline V gene sequence: CDR1 SGHTA, CDR2 FQGNSA. This CDR3 has 15 amino acids. Here the CDR3 DNA reads TGTGCCAGCAGCTTAGGAGGACAGGGGGGTAGCGAGCAGTACTTC. Encoded protein: CASSLGGQGGSEQYF. Combining the CDR3 with reference TRBV7-2 and TRBJ2-7 gives the whole variable domain GAGVSQSPSNKVTEKGKDVELRCDPISGHTALYWYRQSLGQGLEFLIYFQGNSAPDKSGLPSDRFSAERTGGSVSTLTIQRTQQEDSAVYLCASSLGGQGGSEQYFGPGTRLTVT.

This clonotype has a count of ten or more. V is TRBV27 and J is TRBJ2-7; 7 bases match TRBD2. The CDR3 runs 14 residues. Trimming removed 4 bases from V and 5 bases from J; junction bases left unmatched: 8. From germline, CDR1 is MNHEY and CDR2 SMNVEV (reference sequence). CDR3 residues: CASSSGLDWNEQYF. CDR3 nucleotides: TGTGCCAGCAGTTCCGGACTAGATTGGAACGAGCAGTACTTC.

This clonotype was seen ten or more times. The chain combines TRBV29-1 with TRBJ2-7; 8 positions match TRBD2. The CDR3 has 16 residues. The V and J ends lost 0 bases and 7 bases, in that order; junction bases with no gene match: 14. Germline values: CDR1 SQVTM, CDR2 ANQGSEA. As DNA, the CDR3 is TGCAGCGTTGAAGATATAAACCAGCGGGGGATAAAAGAGCAGTACTTC. Its translation is CSVEDINQRGIKEQYF.